The 12 T cell receptor beta chains presented below share a single source sample, sequenced in a study of blood T cell repertoires in COVID-19. Sequencing used immunoSEQ multiplex PCR; TCRdb keeps in-frame clones, though not all of them. This sample has under 130,000 clones, with over 75% found just once. Sequencing input: peripheral blood. Receptors originate from a human donor in a cohort sampled during active or convalescent COVID-19.

The genes are TRBV28 and TRBJ2-7; 9 nucleotides line up with TRBD1. CDR3 length: 16 amino acids. Trimming took 9 bases from V and 8 from J; bases not matched to a gene: 20. Germline V CDR1 and CDR2: MDHEN, SYDVKM. The CDR3 bases are TGTGCCAGTGCGAACCTATCCGGGGACAGGGCGTTTAAGCAGTACTTC. Its translation is CASANLSGDRAFKQYF.

The chain links TRBV7-2 to TRBJ2-7; 12 bases agree with TRBD2. The CDR3 runs 15 residues. Unmatched junction bases numbered 7, after V lost 7 bases and J lost 3 bases. Germline CDR1 and CDR2: SGHTA and FQGNSA. The CDR3 DNA follows: TGTGCCAGCACCAGCGGGACTAGCGGGTTCTACGAGCAGTACTTC. The encoded protein is CASTSGTSGFYEQYF. Filled out from reference TRBV7-2 and TRBJ2-7, the complete variable domain reads GAGVSQSPSNKVTEKGKDVELRCDPISGHTALYWYRQSLGQGLEFLIYFQGNSAPDKSGLPSDRFSAERTGGSVSTLTIQRTQQEDSAVYLCASTSGTSGFYEQYFGPGTRLTVT.

This chain joins TRBV18 and TRBJ2-2, with 9 positions matching TRBD1. The CDR3 loop spans 16 amino acids. Trimming took 1 base from V and 5 from J; bases not matched to a gene: 5. CDR1 and CDR2 (germline): KGHSH, LQKENI. The CDR3 DNA follows: TGTGCCAGCTCACCACTAGACAGGGGGAGAACCGGGGAGCTGTTTTTT. Amino acids: CASSPLDRGRTGELFF.

This rearrangement joins TRBV12-3 or TRBV12-4 to TRBJ1-2; D gene unclear. The V end was cut by 3 bases, the J end by 10 bases, with 15 bases between. The CDR3 runs 13 residues. The CDR3 coding sequence is TGTGCCAGCAGTTTGAAGAGCGGACGGCTCTACACCTTC. This sequence encodes CASSLKSGRLYTF.

The V call is TRBV6-5, the J call TRBJ2-2; D may be TRBD2 (6 bases). This CDR3 comprises 15 residues. V was clipped by 3 bases and J by 5 bases, with 13 bases between them. Germline V gives CDR1 MNHEY, CDR2 SVGAGI. Here the CDR3 DNA reads TGTGCCAGCAGTTATACTGCGGGGCGGACCGGGGAGCTGTTTTTT. It yields the protein CASSYTAGRTGELFF.

This clone was detected once. V and J are TRBV5-6 and TRBJ2-7, with D uncertain. V dropped 4 bases and J dropped 6 bases, with 11 bases sitting between them. The CDR3 covers 12 residues. The germline CDR1 and CDR2 sequences are SGHDT and YYEEEE. CDR3 coding DNA: TGTGCCAGCAGCAGCCGATCAGGCGAGCAGTACTTC. Translation: CASSSRSGEQYF.

The CDR3 spells CASSQDAGGNEQFF. As DNA, the CDR3 is TGTGCCAGCAGCCAAGATGCAGGGGGCAATGAGCAGTTCTTC. The genes are TRBV3-1 (or the pseudogene TRBV3-2) and TRBJ2-1, with TRBD1 identical over 7 bases. In germline, CDR1 is LGHDT, CDR2 YNNKEL (reference sequence). This CDR3 has 14 residues. V shed 0 bases and J 6 bases; nucleotides not matched to a gene: 2.

The chain is built from TRBV5-1 and TRBJ1-6; 8 nucleotides match TRBD1. CDR3 length: 16 residues. With 2 bases clipped from V and 4 bases from J, the junction kept 5 bases outside the gene matches. From germline, CDR1 is SGHRS and CDR2 YFSETQ. CDR3 sequence reads: CASSFDGTGYNSPLHF. In DNA form, the CDR3 reads TGCGCCAGCAGCTTCGATGGGACAGGATATAATTCACCCCTCCACTTT. The full variable domain, completed using reference TRBV5-1 and TRBJ1-6, is KAGVTQTPRYLIKTRGQQVTLSCSPISGHRSVSWYQQTPGQGLQFLFEYFSETQRNKGNFPGRFSGRQFSNSRSEMNVSTLELGDSALYLCASSFDGTGYNSPLHFGNGTRLTVT.

This chain connects TRBV11-2 to TRBJ1-4; tentatively, D is TRBD1 (6 bases). The V gene's germline CDR1 is SGHAT and CDR2 FQNNGV. V was shortened by 5 bases and J by 0 bases, with 13 bases between the two germline ends. This CDR3 is 16 amino acids long. As DNA, the CDR3 is TGTGCCAGCAGCCTACACAACAGGGCAACTAATGAAAAACTGTTTTTT. This codes for CASSLHNRATNEKLFF. Supplemented by reference TRBV11-2 and TRBJ1-4, the full variable domain reads EAGVAQSPRYKIIEKRQSVAFWCNPISGHATLYWYQQILGQGPKLLIQFQNNGVVDDSQLPKDRFSAERLKGVDSTLKIQPAKLEDSAVYLCASSLHNRATNEKLFFGSGTQLSVL.

The chain is built from TRBV24-1 and TRBJ2-2, with 10 nucleotides matching TRBD1. Germline V gene lookup returns CDR1 KGHDR and CDR2 SFDVKD. CDR3 length: 16 residues. After removal of 3 bases from V and 6 bases from J, the junction contained 6 bases not matched to a gene. DNA of the CDR3: TGTGCCACCAGTGATCCGGGACAGGGGAGATCCGGGGAGCTGTTTTTT. This gives the protein CATSDPGQGRSGELFF.

The rearrangement links TRBV7-5 to TRBJ1-6; the tabulated D call, TRBD1, remains unverified against the DNA. TRBV7-5 is a pseudogene locus. The CDR3 is 14 residues long. CDR3 nucleotides: TGTGCCAGAAGCTCGGACAGGGTTCGCTCACCCCTCCACTTT. It yields the protein CARSSDRVRSPLHF.

The sample holds one count of this clone. The rearrangement joins TRBV7-9 to TRBJ2-1; the match to TRBD1 covers 10 bases. The CDR3 is 16 residues long. Germline V gene data show CDR1 as SEHNR and CDR2 as FQNEAQ (reference sequence). Trimming removed 4 bases from V and 5 bases from J; junction bases left unmatched: 8. In DNA form, the CDR3 reads TGTGCCAGCAGCTCAAACCGGGACAGGGGTCACAATGAGCAGTTCTTC. The encoded protein is CASSSNRDRGHNEQFF.